The rows below give T cell receptor beta chains drawn from one sample of a study of blood T cell repertoires in COVID-19. Measured with immunoSEQ multiplex PCR; TCRdb has only the in-frame clones, and not every one. Of 52,000 or so clones listed, about 89% were seen once; the top ten hold around a quarter. Sequencing used peripheral blood. The receptors were gathered from a human donor in a cohort sampled during active COVID-19. Both conserved end residues are part of each CDR3. D genes are given only for firm matches. Clone size is not always given. Where it is, it says once, few, many or a class for expanded clones.

cdr3_length	d_call	clone_size	v_call	j_call	cdr3_nt	cdr3_aa
15	TRBD1	NA	TRBV18	TRBJ1-1	TGTGCCAGCACCCCGGGACAGGGAAGAGAAACTGAAGCTTTCTTT	CASTPGQGRETEAFF
15	TRBD1	few	TRBV6-5	TRBJ1-5	TGTGCCAGCACGACAGGGATTTTTGGGCGTCAGCCCCAGCATTTT	CASTTGIFGRQPQHF
14	NA	few	TRBV7-9	TRBJ1-3	TGTGCCAGCAGCTTAGGACACTCTGGAAACACCATATATTTT	CASSLGHSGNTIYF
14	TRBD2	NA	TRBV6-5	TRBJ2-1	TGTGCCAGCAGAGGACTAGCGGGGGTAGATGAGCAGTTCTTC	CASRGLAGVDEQFF
15	NA	NA	TRBV6-6	TRBJ1-4	TGTGCCAGCAGCGCCGGGGGGGGTCCAGGCGAAAAACTGTTTTTT	CASSAGGGPGEKLFF
16	NA	NA	TRBV28	TRBJ2-1	TGTGCCAGCAGTCCACGACACTCCGGTCTTAACAATGAGCAGTTCTTC	CASSPRHSGLNNEQFF
15	NA	NA	TRBV11-2	TRBJ2-1	TGTGCCAGCAGCTACGACAGAGACTCCTACAATGAGCAGTTCTTC	CASSYDRDSYNEQFF
16	TRBD1	NA	TRBV4-1	TRBJ1-4	TGCGCCAGCAGCCAAGAAATAGCAGGGGGCTATGAAAAACTGTTTTTT	CASSQEIAGGYEKLFF
14	NA	NA	TRBV27	TRBJ1-1	TGTGCCAGCAGGACGGACGGTCGGAGGACTGAAGCTTTCTTT	CASRTDGRRTEAFF
15	NA	NA	TRBV18	TRBJ1-4	TGTGCCAGCTCACCACCAGGAGGGACTAATGAAAAACTGTTTTTT	CASSPPGGTNEKLFF
15	NA	NA	TRBV7-2	TRBJ2-5	TGTGCCAGCAGCCCCTCGCCGGGACTTCCAGGCGCCCAGTACTTC	CASSPSPGLPGAQYF
16	TRBD1	NA	TRBV27	TRBJ2-3	TGTGCCAGCAGTTCGGCACAGGGGTTAAACACAGATACGCAGTATTTT	CASSSAQGLNTDTQYF
14	TRBD1	once	TRBV30	TRBJ2-4	TGTGCCTGGACCGATCCAGGGGGCGAGAACATTCAGTACTTC	CAWTDPGGENIQYF
14	NA	NA	TRBV18	TRBJ1-1	TGTGCCAGCTCAGCGCGACAGTCTGAGTCTGAAGCTTTCTTT	CASSARQSESEAFF
14	NA	NA	TRBV19	TRBJ1-3	TGTGCCACCGGCAGGCGGGGTCCGGGAAACACCATATATTTT	CATGRRGPGNTIYF
14	NA	NA	TRBV21-1	TRBJ1-5	TGTGCCAGCTCCGTAGGGGACAGAGGACAGCCCCAGCATTTT	CASSVGDRGQPQHF
16	NA	few	TRBV19	TRBJ2-3	TGTGCCAGTAGTATTAATTGGGGAGGAGGGACGGATACGCAGTATTTT	CASSINWGGGTDTQYF
17	TRBD2	NA	TRBV24-1	TRBJ2-5	TGTGCCACCAGTGATCCAGGGGAAGCGGGGGTCCAAGAGACCCAGTACTTC	CATSDPGEAGVQETQYF
16	NA	NA	TRBV23-1	TRBJ2-2	TGCGCCAGCAGTCTTCCCACGGGCAGGGTCACCGGGGAGCTGTTTTTT	CASSLPTGRVTGELFF
15	TRBD2	NA	TRBV11-3	TRBJ2-1	TGTGCCAGCAGCTCGGCGGGGGTCCGAGGCAATGAGCAGTTCTTC	CASSSAGVRGNEQFF
14	TRBD2	few	TRBV7-9	TRBJ2-5	TGTGCCAGCAGCCTGGGCACTAGCGGGGAGACCCAGTACTTC	CASSLGTSGETQYF
16	TRBD2	NA	TRBV4-3	TRBJ2-5	TGCGCCAGCAGCCAAGGGCTAGCGGCTCCAGGGGAGACCCAGTACTTC	CASSQGLAAPGETQYF
18	TRBD2	few	TRBV27	TRBJ2-7	TGTGCCAGCAGTTTAAATGGGCTAGCGGGGGCCGCTACCTACGAGCAGTACTTC	CASSLNGLAGAATYEQYF
18	TRBD2	NA	TRBV11-3	TRBJ2-3	TGTGCCAGCAGCAACCGTACGCGACTAGCGGGGATAACAGATACGCAGTATTTT	CASSNRTRLAGITDTQYF
16	TRBD1	once	TRBV5-6	TRBJ2-3	TGTGCCAGCAGCGGGCTGGGACAGGGGGTTTCGGATACGCAGTATTTT	CASSGLGQGVSDTQYF
13	NA	NA	TRBV5-4	TRBJ1-5	TGTGCCAGCAGCTGGACAGCCGAGGGGCCCCAGCATTTT	CASSWTAEGPQHF
13	NA	few	TRBV19	TRBJ1-5	TGTGCCAGTAGCGTCCAGGTGAATCAGCCCCAGCATTTT	CASSVQVNQPQHF
14	TRBD2	NA	TRBV18	TRBJ2-1	TGTGCCAGCTCACCCCAGCGGGGGGGGAGTGAGCAGTTCTTC	CASSPQRGGSEQFF
16	TRBD1	NA	TRBV7-2	TRBJ1-6	TGTGCCAGCAGCTTAACGGGGGGACAGGCGAATGCACCCCTCCACTTT	CASSLTGGQANAPLHF
15	NA	NA	TRBV2	TRBJ2-3	TGTGCCAGCAATCCGACTACTACTAGCACAGATACGCAGTATTTT	CASNPTTTSTDTQYF
13	TRBD1	NA	TRBV29-1	TRBJ1-1	TGCAGCGTCCTCGGACAGGGGTTGACTGAAGCTTTCTTT	CSVLGQGLTEAFF